One and the same sample provided the 30 T cell receptor beta chains below, sequenced in a study of blood T cell repertoires in COVID-19. Produced via immunoSEQ multiplex PCR; TCRdb's table is partial and in-frame only. Of around 21,000 clones listed, approximately 88% are singletons. The source material was peripheral blood. Source of these receptors: a middle-aged man with acute or convalescent COVID-19.

The chain links TRBV19 to TRBJ1-2; 7 bases are shared with TRBD1. Germline V gene data show CDR1 as LNHDA and CDR2 as SQIVND (reference sequence). This CDR3 region has 14 residues. Germline trimming cut 7 bases from V and 3 bases from J; bases unmatched to any gene: 8. The CDR3 reads CASTRTGYYYGYTF. The CDR3 DNA is TGTGCCAGTACCCGGACAGGTTATTACTATGGCTACACCTTC.

This clone was detected once. The V gene is TRBV27, the J gene TRBJ1-4, with no clear D. The V end was cut by 2 bases, the J end by 4 bases, with 11 bases between. The CDR3 runs to 15 residues. Per germline, CDR1 MNHEY and CDR2 SMNVEV (reference sequence). CDR3 region: CASSLNVGGNEKLFF. CDR3 nucleotides: TGTGCCAGCAGTTTAAACGTAGGAGGTAATGAAAAACTGTTTTTT.

This chain links TRBV2 with TRBJ2-6; D gene unclear. This CDR3 has 17 residues. Germline values: CDR1 SNHLY, CDR2 FYNNEI. The V and J ends lost 5 bases and 0 bases respectively, with 14 bases between them. The CDR3 protein is CASSHSKTSSGANVLTF. In DNA, the CDR3 is TGTGCCAGCAGTCATAGCAAAACGAGCTCTGGGGCCAACGTCCTGACTTTC.

The chain employs TRBV5-1 and TRBJ1-4; D is possibly TRBD1 (5 bases). Trimming took off 0 bases at V and 6 bases at J, with 15 bases between the two ends. This CDR3 comprises 16 residues. Looked up from germline, CDR1 is SGHRS and CDR2 is YFSETQ. The chain's CDR3 is CASSLVQAELYEKLFF. The DNA for the CDR3 is TGCGCCAGCAGCTTGGTACAGGCAGAGTTGTATGAAAAACTGTTTTTT.

This chain uses TRBV9 with TRBJ2-1, with D possibly TRBD1 on 6 matching bases. The CDR3 contains 14 residues. Trimming removed 3 bases from V and 4 bases from J, with 11 bases in between. Looked up from germline, CDR1 is SGDLS and CDR2 is YYNGEE. CDR3 in amino acids: CASSERTVYNEQFF. CDR3 bases: TGTGCCAGCAGCGAGAGGACAGTGTACAATGAGCAGTTCTTC.

The rearrangement joins TRBV2 to TRBJ1-1, with a weak D call TRBD1 (6 bases). The V end was cut by 4 bases, the J end by 5 bases, with 17 bases between. Germline CDR1 reads SNHLY; CDR2 reads FYNNEI. The CDR3 runs to 15 residues. The CDR3: CASSAAGASGTEAFF. The CDR3, as DNA: TGTGCCAGCAGTGCCGCAGGGGCATCGGGAACTGAAGCTTTCTTT.

V gene TRBV19 combines with J gene TRBJ1-5; no definite D call. The germline V and J ends were trimmed by 7 bases and 4 bases, with 8 bases remaining between them. This CDR3 contains 12 residues. The V gene's germline CDR1 is LNHDA and CDR2 SQIVND (reference sequence). This CDR3 is CASTSGNQPQHF. The CDR3 region has the DNA TGTGCCAGTACAAGCGGTAATCAGCCCCAGCATTTT. Combining the CDR3 with reference TRBV19 and TRBJ1-5 gives the whole variable domain DGGITQSPKYLFRKEGQNVTLSCEQNLNHDAMYWYRQDPGQGLRLIYYSQIVNDFQKGDIAEGYSVSREKKESFPLTVTSAQKNPTAFYLCASTSGNQPQHFGDGTRLSIL.

The V and J genes are TRBV12-3 or TRBV12-4 and TRBJ1-3; the D is unclear. This CDR3 spans 12 amino acids. Trimming took off 3 bases at V and 16 bases at J, with 16 bases between the two ends. The CDR3 DNA sequence: TGTGCCAGCAGTTTGGAACGGAGCGTAAGGTATTTT. It yields the protein CASSLERSVRYF.

The V call is TRBV15, the J call TRBJ1-6; the match to TRBD1 covers 7 bases. Losses at the gene ends were 1 base for V and 6 bases for J; bases not matched to a gene: 6. CDR3 length: 16 residues. CDR1 and CDR2 from the germline V gene are LNHNV and YYDKDF (reference sequence). The CDR3 is CATSRAEGARNSPLHF. The CDR3 DNA reads as TGTGCCACCAGCAGAGCGGAGGGGGCGCGTAATTCACCCCTCCACTTT.

The chain joins TRBV27 to TRBJ2-3; possible D gene TRBD2, 6 bases. Trimming took 2 bases from V and 1 from J, leaving 7 bases between them. Germline V lookup: CDR1 MNHEY, CDR2 SMNVEV (reference sequence). This CDR3 is 14 amino acids long. CDR3 sequence (DNA): TGTGCCAGCAGTTTAACGGGGGGCACAGATACGCAGTATTTT. This codes for CASSLTGGTDTQYF.

This chain links TRBV6-5 with TRBJ1-1; possibly TRBD1 for D (6 bases). This CDR3 contains 14 residues. Germline assignment: CDR1 MNHEY and CDR2 SVGAGI. V was trimmed by 6 bases and J by 7 bases, leaving 18 bases between them. The CDR3 nucleotides read TGTGCCAGCAGCCCCAACCCAGGGGTTGGTGAAGCTTTCTTT. Translation: CASSPNPGVGEAFF.

The rearrangement links TRBV29-1 to TRBJ2-3, with 11 bases that match TRBD2. Trimming at V came to 5 bases and at J to 3 bases, leaving 1 base not matched to a gene. Germline CDR1 SQVTM, CDR2 ANQGSEA. This CDR3 spans 13 amino acids. The CDR3 nucleotides are TGCAGCGTTAGGACTAGCGGGACAGATACGCAGTATTTT. It yields the protein CSVRTSGTDTQYF.

The J gene is TRBJ1-1, the V gene TRBV7-8; 10 nucleotides line up with TRBD1. CDR3 length equals 17 residues. Germline loops: CDR1 SGHVS, CDR2 FQNEAQ. V was pared by 5 bases and J by 4 bases, with 13 bases of the junction left unmatched. This chain's CDR3 is CASSPLRDRGLGTEAFF. The DNA of the CDR3 is TGTGCCAGCAGCCCTCTCCGGGACAGGGGATTAGGCACTGAAGCTTTCTTT.

The chain has TRBV7-6 and TRBJ1-6; tentative D call: TRBD1 (6 bases). The CDR3 loop spans 15 amino acids. V was shortened by 1 base and J by 7 bases, with 11 bases between the two germline ends. The germline V gene has CDR1 SGHVS and CDR2 FNYEAQ. The CDR3 DNA reads TGTGCCAGCAGCTTAGGAGGACAGACCAATTCACCCCTCCACTTT. Amino acids: CASSLGGQTNSPLHF.

The genes are TRBV7-9 and TRBJ2-5; D perhaps matches TRBD2 (6 bases). Between the trimmed V and J ends, which lost 3 bases and 3 bases, there was a span of 11 bases. CDR3 length: 14 amino acids. Germline V gives CDR1 SEHNR, CDR2 FQNEAQ (reference sequence). The CDR3 sequence: CASSLTDYEETQYF. For the CDR3, the DNA is TGTGCCAGCAGCTTGACGGACTATGAAGAGACCCAGTACTTC.

The chain combines TRBV11-2 with TRBJ2-3, with TRBD1 matching over 8 bases. The ends lost 7 bases at V and 5 bases at J; junction bases unmatched: 8. Germline V lookup: CDR1 SGHAT, CDR2 FQNNGV. The CDR3 length is 14 residues. The CDR3 here is CASNLGQGGDTQYF. CDR3 DNA: TGTGCCAGCAACCTAGGACAGGGTGGAGATACGCAGTATTTT.

This chain links TRBV30 with TRBJ1-4; TRBD1 matches at 7 bases. The CDR3 consists of 14 residues. The V gene's germline CDR1 is GTSNPN and CDR2 SVGIG (reference sequence). Trimming cost V 3 bases and J 5 bases; bases outside gene matches: 6. The CDR3 reads CAWRTPGQNEKLFF. The CDR3 DNA is TGTGCCTGGAGAACTCCGGGACAGAATGAAAAACTGTTTTTT.

In this sample, this clone turned up once. The chain is built from TRBV7-6 and TRBJ2-2; 9 bases match TRBD1. Unmatched junction bases numbered 11, after V lost 5 bases and J lost 7 bases. CDR3 length equals 16 residues. The V gene's germline CDR1 is SGHVS and CDR2 FNYEAQ. As DNA, the CDR3 is TGTGCCAGCAGCCGATCACAGGGGGCGCCTGGCGGGGAGCTGTTTTTT. Encoded protein: CASSRSQGAPGGELFF.

The V call is TRBV2, the J call TRBJ2-4; 8 bases match TRBD1. J lost 4 bases, V lost 1 base, and 3 bases had no gene match. The CDR3 is made up of 15 amino acids. The germline gives CDR1 SNHLY, CDR2 FYNNEI. CDR3 amino acids: CASSEGGQGKNIQYF. CDR3 nucleotides: TGTGCCAGCAGTGAAGGAGGACAGGGAAAAAACATTCAGTACTTC.

A few counts support this clone. The chain has TRBV6-5 and TRBJ1-2; the match to TRBD1 covers 8 bases. V gave up 7 bases and J gave up 6 bases; unmatched junction bases: 4. Germline CDR1 is MNHEY and CDR2 is SVGAGI. The CDR3 spans 12 residues. CDR3 protein: CASNDRGHGYTF. The CDR3 nucleotides read TGTGCCAGCAACGACAGGGGTCATGGCTACACCTTC.

This clone was found a few times. The rearrangement uses TRBV19 and TRBJ2-7; the match to TRBD1 covers 7 bases. With 4 bases clipped from V and 5 bases from J, the junction kept 5 bases outside the gene matches. Germline CDR1 is LNHDA and CDR2 is SQIVND (reference sequence). The CDR3 length is 13 residues. The CDR3 nucleotides read TGTGCCAGTAGTACTGACAGGGCCGACGAGCAGTACTTC. Protein sequence: CASSTDRADEQYF. The full variable domain, rest sourced from reference TRBV19 and TRBJ2-7, is DGGITQSPKYLFRKEGQNVTLSCEQNLNHDAMYWYRQDPGQGLRLIYYSQIVNDFQKGDIAEGYSVSREKKESFPLTVTSAQKNPTAFYLCASSTDRADEQYFGPGTRLTVT.

This rearrangement joins TRBV7-2 to TRBJ2-1; 11 nucleotides agree with TRBD2. This CDR3 has 16 amino acids. With V trimmed by 5 bases and J by 7 bases, 10 bases remained unmatched. The germline CDR1 and CDR2 sequences are SGHTA and FQGNSA. The CDR3 DNA follows: TGTGCCAGCAGCCATCCTCTAGCGGGGGGCCTTAATGAGCAGTTCTTC. Protein sequence: CASSHPLAGGLNEQFF.

The chain uses TRBV6-2 or TRBV6-3 and TRBJ2-7; a possible D gene is TRBD1 (6 bases). Germline CDR1 and CDR2: MNHEY and SVGEGT. CDR3 length: 21 amino acids. The V end was cut by 2 bases, the J end by 3 bases, with 32 bases between. CDR3 nucleotides: TGTGCCAGCAGTTACCCGGCTTCATTACTGACTCGACAGGTGGAGTACTACGAGCAGTACTTC. Translated, it gives CASSYPASLLTRQVEYYEQYF.

The chain links TRBV7-2 to TRBJ1-6; 7 nucleotides line up with TRBD1. There are 14 residues in the CDR3. With 1 base clipped from V and 9 bases from J, the junction kept 3 bases outside the gene matches. Germline CDR1 SGHTA, CDR2 FQGNSA. The CDR3 spells CASSLDRGVSPLHF. CDR3 nucleotide sequence: TGTGCCAGCAGCTTAGACAGGGGAGTTTCACCCCTCCACTTT.

This chain joins TRBV5-6 and TRBJ1-2; D possibly corresponds to TRBD1 (6 bases). Between the trimmed V and J ends, which lost 5 bases and 1 base, there was a span of 12 bases. CDR3 size: 14 residues. The germline V gene encodes CDR1 SGHDT and CDR2 YYEEEE. The CDR3 region is CASSYGQINYGYTF. The CDR3 DNA sequence: TGTGCCAGCAGTTATGGACAGATTAACTATGGCTACACCTTC.

The V call is TRBV24-1, the J call TRBJ1-1; 8 bases align to TRBD1. Per germline, CDR1 KGHDR and CDR2 SFDVKD. The ends lost 4 bases at V and 7 bases at J; junction bases unmatched: 10. The CDR3 contains 15 residues. As DNA, the CDR3 is TGTGCCACCAGTGACCCACAGGGGGGTAAAGATGAAGCTTTCTTT. Its protein is CATSDPQGGKDEAFF.

This chain links TRBV30 with TRBJ2-5; 7 nucleotides match TRBD2. The CDR3 runs to 15 residues. J lost 3 bases, V lost 0 bases, and 7 bases had no gene match. Germline V gene lookup returns CDR1 GTSNPN and CDR2 SVGIG (reference sequence). CDR3 in amino acids: CAWSVMASGKETQYF. Here the CDR3 DNA reads TGTGCCTGGAGTGTAATGGCTAGCGGTAAAGAGACCCAGTACTTC.

The chain couples TRBV27 to TRBJ2-5; 7 bases are a match to TRBD1. V shed 7 bases and J 4 bases; nucleotides not matched to a gene: 9. This CDR3 is 14 amino acids long. Germline V gives CDR1 MNHEY, CDR2 SMNVEV (reference sequence). Here the CDR3 reads CASTKDRTLETQYF. In DNA form, the CDR3 reads TGTGCCAGCACCAAGGACAGGACGTTAGAGACCCAGTACTTC.

This rearrangement joins TRBV5-5 to TRBJ1-2; 12 nucleotides match TRBD1. The V segment lost 0 bases and the J segment 1 base; nucleotides outside the gene matches: 4. Germline CDR1 is SGHKS and CDR2 is YYEKEE (reference sequence). This CDR3 is built from 17 residues. DNA of the CDR3: TGTGCCAGCAGCTTGGAGGGACAGGGGGCCGTTAACTATGGCTACACCTTC. Its protein is CASSLEGQGAVNYGYTF.

This clone has just one count. V usage is TRBV7-6 and J usage is TRBJ1-2, with D perhaps matching TRBD1 (5 bases). The CDR3 runs 16 residues. From germline, CDR1 is SGHVS and CDR2 FNYEAQ. V dropped 5 bases and J dropped 4 bases, with 20 bases sitting between them. The CDR3 nucleotides are TGTGCCAGCAGCCCTGACAGTCAGAGAACCTTCTATGGCTACACCTTC. The encoded protein is CASSPDSQRTFYGYTF.